This T cell receptor beta chain was captured in a study of cytomegalovirus exposure and HLA in healthy donors. V shed 4 bases, J shed 2 bases, and the junction held 13 bases outside the gene matches. Germline loops: CDR1 SGHAT, CDR2 FQNNGV. CDR3 length equals 19 residues. PCR amplification relied on 60 Vbeta primers (plus 13 Jbeta primers). Per the study methods: Unique TCR beta chains numbered 60 million to 100 million in a later analysis, with about 11 million shared. Clones were read by immunoSEQ multiplex PCR, and TCRdb kept only the in-frame ones, dropping some. That table is the source of V, J and clone size, and D and trimming were worked out from the DNA. The sample yields some 140,000 clones, 73% seen once. Findings and limits, study-wide: In a later analysis, common viral pathogens appeared linked to several of the most significant clusters. The productive fraction for most TCR beta V segments was about 87% or about 30% in an earlier analysis.

Only one count was recorded for this clone. The antigen is unknown. While unrecorded immune exposures were likely, the donors were nominally healthy when sampled. Sequencing input: PBMCs. This chain connects TRBV11-2 to TRBJ1-6, with 8 bases that match TRBD1. The clonotype was recovered from a middle-aged woman in good health and CMV-seronegative. CDR3 in DNA: TGTGCCAGCAGCTCGGACAGGGATAGTCCCCTGGCCTATAATTCACCCCTCCACTTT. Translating it yields CASSSDRDSPLAYNSPLHF.